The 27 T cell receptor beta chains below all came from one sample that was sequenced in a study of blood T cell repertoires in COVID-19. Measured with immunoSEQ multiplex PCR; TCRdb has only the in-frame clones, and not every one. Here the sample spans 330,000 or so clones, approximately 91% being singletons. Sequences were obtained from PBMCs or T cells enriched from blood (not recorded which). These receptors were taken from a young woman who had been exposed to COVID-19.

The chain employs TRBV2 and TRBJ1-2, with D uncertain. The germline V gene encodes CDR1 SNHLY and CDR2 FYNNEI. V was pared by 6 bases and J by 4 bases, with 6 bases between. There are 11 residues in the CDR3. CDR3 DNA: TGTGCCAGCAGACACGCCTATGGCTACACCTTC. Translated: CASRHAYGYTF.

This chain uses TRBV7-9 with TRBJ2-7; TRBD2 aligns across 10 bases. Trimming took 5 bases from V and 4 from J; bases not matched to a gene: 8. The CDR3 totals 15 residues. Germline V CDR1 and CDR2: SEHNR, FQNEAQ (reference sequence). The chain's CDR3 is CASSASASGGYEQYF. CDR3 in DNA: TGTGCCAGCAGCGCCTCGGCTAGCGGGGGTTACGAGCAGTACTTC. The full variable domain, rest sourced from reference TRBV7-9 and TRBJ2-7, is DTGVSQNPRHKITKRGQNVTFRCDPISEHNRLYWYRQTLGQGPEFLTYFQNEAQLEKSRLLSDRFSAERPKGSFSTLEIQRTEQGDSAMYLCASSASASGGYEQYFGPGTRLTVT.

CDR3 amino acids: CASSFLTGDTEAFF. In DNA form, the CDR3 reads TGTGCCAGCAGCTTTCTTACGGGGGACACTGAAGCTTTCTTT. The genes are TRBV5-4 and TRBJ1-1, with D possibly TRBD1 on 5 matching bases. The V end was cut by 2 bases, the J end by 3 bases, with 11 bases between. CDR1 SGHNT and CDR2 YYREEE come from the germline V gene (reference sequence). The CDR3 contains 14 residues.

CDR3 sequence reads: CASSHRGLNNEQFF. The CDR3 nucleotides are TGTGCCAGCAGTCATCGGGGACTCAACAATGAGCAGTTCTTC. The V gene is TRBV28, the J gene TRBJ2-1; D is possibly TRBD2 (6 bases). Germline CDR1 MDHEN, CDR2 SYDVKM. The CDR3 is 14 residues long. V was pared by 5 bases and J by 5 bases, with 13 bases between.

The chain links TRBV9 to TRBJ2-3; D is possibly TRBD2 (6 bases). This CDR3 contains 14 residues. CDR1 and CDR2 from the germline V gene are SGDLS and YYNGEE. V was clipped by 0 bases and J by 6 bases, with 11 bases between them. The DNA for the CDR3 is TGTGCCAGCAGCGTAGTATCCGGGAGTGATACGCAGTATTTT. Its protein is CASSVVSGSDTQYF.

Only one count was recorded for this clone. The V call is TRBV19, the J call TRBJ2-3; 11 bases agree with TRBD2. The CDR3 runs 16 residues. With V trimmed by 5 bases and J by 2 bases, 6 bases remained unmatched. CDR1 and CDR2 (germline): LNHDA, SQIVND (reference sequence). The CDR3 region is CASSLLAGGNTDTQYF. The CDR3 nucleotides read TGTGCCAGTAGTCTCCTAGCGGGAGGAAACACAGATACGCAGTATTTT.

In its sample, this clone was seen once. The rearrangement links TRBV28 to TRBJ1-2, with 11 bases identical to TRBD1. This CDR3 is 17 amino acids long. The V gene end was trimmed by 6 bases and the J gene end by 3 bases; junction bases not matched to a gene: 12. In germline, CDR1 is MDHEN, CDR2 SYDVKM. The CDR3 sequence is CASSSSGQGVKDYGYTF. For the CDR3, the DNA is TGTGCCAGCAGCTCTTCGGGACAGGGGGTTAAAGACTATGGCTACACCTTC.

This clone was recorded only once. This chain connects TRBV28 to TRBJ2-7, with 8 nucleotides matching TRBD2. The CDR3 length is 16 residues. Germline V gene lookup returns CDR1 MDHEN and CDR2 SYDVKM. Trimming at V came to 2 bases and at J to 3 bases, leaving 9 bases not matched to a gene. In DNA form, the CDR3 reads TGTGCCAGCAGTTTACCTATAAGCGGGAGAGGCTACGAGCAGTACTTC. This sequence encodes CASSLPISGRGYEQYF.

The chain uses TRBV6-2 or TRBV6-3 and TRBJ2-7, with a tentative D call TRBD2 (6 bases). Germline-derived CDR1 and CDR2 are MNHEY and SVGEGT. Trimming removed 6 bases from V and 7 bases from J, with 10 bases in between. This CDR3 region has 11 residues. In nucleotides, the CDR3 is TGTGCCAGCAGCCCCGGGGGAGAGCAGTACTTC. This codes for CASSPGGEQYF.

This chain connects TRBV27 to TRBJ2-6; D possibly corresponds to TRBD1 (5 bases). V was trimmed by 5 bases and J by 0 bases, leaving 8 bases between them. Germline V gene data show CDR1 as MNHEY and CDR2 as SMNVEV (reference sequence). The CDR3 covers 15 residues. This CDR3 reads CASSPDSSGANVLTF. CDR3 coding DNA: TGTGCCAGCAGTCCTGACAGCTCTGGGGCCAACGTCCTGACTTTC.

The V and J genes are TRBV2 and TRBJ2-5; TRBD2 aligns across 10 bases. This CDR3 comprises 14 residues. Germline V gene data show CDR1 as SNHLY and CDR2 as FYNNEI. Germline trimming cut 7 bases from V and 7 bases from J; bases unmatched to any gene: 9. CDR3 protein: CASKASGSSRTQYF. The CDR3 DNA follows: TGTGCCAGCAAAGCTAGCGGGAGCTCTAGGACCCAGTACTTC.

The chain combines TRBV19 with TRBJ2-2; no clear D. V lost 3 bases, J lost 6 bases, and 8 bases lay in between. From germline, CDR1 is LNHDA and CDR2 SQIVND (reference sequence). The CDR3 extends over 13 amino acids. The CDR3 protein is CASSMGGPGELFF. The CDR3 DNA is TGTGCCAGTAGTATGGGTGGGCCCGGGGAGCTGTTTTTT.

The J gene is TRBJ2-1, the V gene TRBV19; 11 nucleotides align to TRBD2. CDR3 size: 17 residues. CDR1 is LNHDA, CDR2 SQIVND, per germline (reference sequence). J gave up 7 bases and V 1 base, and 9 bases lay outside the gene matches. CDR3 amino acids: CASSIGLAGGRSNEQFF. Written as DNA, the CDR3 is TGTGCCAGTAGTATAGGCCTAGCGGGAGGAAGGAGTAATGAGCAGTTCTTC.

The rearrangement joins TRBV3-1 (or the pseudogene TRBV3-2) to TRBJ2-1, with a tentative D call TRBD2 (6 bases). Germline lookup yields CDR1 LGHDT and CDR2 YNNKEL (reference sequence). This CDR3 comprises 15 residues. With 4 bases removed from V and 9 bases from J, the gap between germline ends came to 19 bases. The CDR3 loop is CASSPLIGGVSEQFF. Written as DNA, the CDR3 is TGTGCCAGCAGCCCGCTGATCGGGGGAGTAAGTGAGCAGTTCTTC.

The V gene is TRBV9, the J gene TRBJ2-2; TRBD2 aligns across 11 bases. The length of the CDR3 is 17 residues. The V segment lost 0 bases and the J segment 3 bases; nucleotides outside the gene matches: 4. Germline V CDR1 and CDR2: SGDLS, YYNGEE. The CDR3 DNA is TGTGCCAGCAGCGTAGAACTAGCGGGAGTGTACACCGGGGAGCTGTTTTTT. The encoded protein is CASSVELAGVYTGELFF.

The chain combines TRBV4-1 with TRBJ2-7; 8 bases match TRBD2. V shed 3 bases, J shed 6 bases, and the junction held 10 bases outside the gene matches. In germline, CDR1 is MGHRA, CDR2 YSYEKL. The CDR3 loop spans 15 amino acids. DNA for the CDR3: TGCGCCAGCAGCCAGGGGACGGGGGGGGCGTTCGAGCAGTACTTC. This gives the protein CASSQGTGGAFEQYF.

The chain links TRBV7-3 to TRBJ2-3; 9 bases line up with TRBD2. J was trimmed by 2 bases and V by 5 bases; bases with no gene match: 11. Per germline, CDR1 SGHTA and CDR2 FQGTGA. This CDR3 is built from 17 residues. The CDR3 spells CASSPGAGGPNTDTQYF. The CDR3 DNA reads TGTGCCAGCAGCCCCGGGGCGGGAGGGCCTAACACAGATACGCAGTATTTT.

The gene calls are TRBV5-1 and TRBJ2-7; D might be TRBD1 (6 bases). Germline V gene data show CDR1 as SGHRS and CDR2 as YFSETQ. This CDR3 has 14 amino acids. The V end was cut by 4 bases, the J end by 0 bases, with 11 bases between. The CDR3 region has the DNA TGCGCCAGCAGCACTACAGGGATCTCCTACGAGCAGTACTTC. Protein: CASSTTGISYEQYF. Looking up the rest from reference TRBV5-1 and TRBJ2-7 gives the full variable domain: KAGVTQTPRYLIKTRGQQVTLSCSPISGHRSVSWYQQTPGQGLQFLFEYFSETQRNKGNFPGRFSGRQFSNSRSEMNVSTLELGDSALYLCASSTTGISYEQYFGPGTRLTVT.

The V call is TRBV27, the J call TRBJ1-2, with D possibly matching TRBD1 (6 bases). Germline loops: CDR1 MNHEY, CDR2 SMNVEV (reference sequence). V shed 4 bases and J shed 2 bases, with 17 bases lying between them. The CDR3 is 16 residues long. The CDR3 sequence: CASSSHETGLNYGYTF. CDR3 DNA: TGTGCCAGCAGTTCCCACGAGACAGGACTGAACTATGGCTACACCTTC.

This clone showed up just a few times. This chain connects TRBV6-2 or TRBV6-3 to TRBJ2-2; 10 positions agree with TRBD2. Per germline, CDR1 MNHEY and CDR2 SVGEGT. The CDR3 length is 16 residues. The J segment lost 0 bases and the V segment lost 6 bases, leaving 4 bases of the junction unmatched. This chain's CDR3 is CASSPTSGANTGELFF. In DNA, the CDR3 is TGTGCCAGCAGCCCTACTAGCGGGGCGAACACCGGGGAGCTGTTTTTT.

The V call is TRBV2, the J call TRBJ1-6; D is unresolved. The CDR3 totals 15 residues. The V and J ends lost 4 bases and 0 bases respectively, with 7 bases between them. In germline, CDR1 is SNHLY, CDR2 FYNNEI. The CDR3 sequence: CASSAESSYNSPLHF. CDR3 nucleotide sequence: TGTGCCAGCAGTGCGGAGAGCTCCTATAATTCACCCCTCCACTTT.

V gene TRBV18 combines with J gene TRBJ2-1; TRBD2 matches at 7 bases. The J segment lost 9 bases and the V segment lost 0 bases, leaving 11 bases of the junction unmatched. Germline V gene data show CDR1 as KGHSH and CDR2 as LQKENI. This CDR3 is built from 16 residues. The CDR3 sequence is CASSPPGARELAEQFF. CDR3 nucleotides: TGTGCCAGCTCACCACCCGGGGCGCGGGAGTTAGCTGAGCAGTTCTTC.

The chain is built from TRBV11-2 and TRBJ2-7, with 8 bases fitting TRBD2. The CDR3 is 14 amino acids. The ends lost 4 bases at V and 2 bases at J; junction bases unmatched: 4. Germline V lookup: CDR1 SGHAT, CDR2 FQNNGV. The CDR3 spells CASSWDGRAYEQYF. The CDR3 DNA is TGTGCCAGCAGCTGGGACGGGAGGGCCTACGAGCAGTACTTC.

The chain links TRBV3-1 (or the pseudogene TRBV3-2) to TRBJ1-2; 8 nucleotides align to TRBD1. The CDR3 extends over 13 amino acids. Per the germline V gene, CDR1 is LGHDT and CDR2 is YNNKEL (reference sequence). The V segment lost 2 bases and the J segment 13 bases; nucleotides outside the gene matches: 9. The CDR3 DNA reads TGTGCCAGCAGCCAATCTAGGCAGGGGGCAAGCACCTTC. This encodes CASSQSRQGASTF.

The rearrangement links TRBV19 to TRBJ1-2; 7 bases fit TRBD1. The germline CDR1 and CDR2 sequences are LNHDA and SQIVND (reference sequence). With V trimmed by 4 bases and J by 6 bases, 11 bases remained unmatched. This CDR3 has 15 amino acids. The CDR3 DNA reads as TGTGCCAGTAGTAGATACAGGGGAGGTTCGGATGGCTACACCTTC. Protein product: CASSRYRGGSDGYTF.

CDR3 sequence: CATSDSFRGDEQFF. Written as DNA, the CDR3 is TGTGCCACCAGTGATTCCTTCCGAGGAGATGAGCAGTTCTTC. The V call is TRBV24-1, the J call TRBJ2-1; D gene unclear. Germline V gives CDR1 KGHDR, CDR2 SFDVKD. V lost 2 bases to trimming and J lost 8 bases, with 12 bases between them. The CDR3 runs 14 residues.

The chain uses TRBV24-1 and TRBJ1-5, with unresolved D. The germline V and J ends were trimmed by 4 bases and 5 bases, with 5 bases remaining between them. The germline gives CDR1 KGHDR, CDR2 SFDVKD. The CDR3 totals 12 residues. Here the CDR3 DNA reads TGTGCCACCAGTGACCAGGATCAGCCCCAGCATTTT. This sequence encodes CATSDQDQPQHF.